This section outlines one T cell receptor (beta chain) sequence together with its context. This clonotype showed up many times. What antigen it recognizes has not been identified. Base qualities were left out, and no much larger clone turns up one base away. V is trimmed back by 7 bases and J by 0 bases, and the junction contains 12 bases that no gene match accounts for. The CDR3 contains 18 residues, cysteine and phenylalanine counted. Only the CDR3 region is kept as DNA, spanning 54 bases read in frame from base 1. This sample was sequenced with an Illumina HiSeq 1500. TCRdb redid the processing of the public reads, applying fastp at Q25 and MiXCR, and retained in-frame beta chains. Each CDR3 protein gets just one entry, which takes the most common genes and DNA from the rows behind it. In this sample the table shows around 190,000 distinct CDR3 sequences, about an eighth of which occur a single time. The ten largest make up roughly a quarter of the sample.

This entry belongs to a study of T cell repertoires in cytomegalovirus infection (dated by TCRdb to the late 2010s). With regard to the full study: Donor HLA type was relevant to the analysis, as public TCR beta signatures indicated carriage of CMV infection together with the matching HLA type. The paper's findings and limits, for the study overall: Cumulative frequency of public TCR beta family members discriminated carriers of CMV infection plus the relevant HLA type in this cohort and an independent approximately 340-donor cohort. The ex vivo response was dominated by HLA-C-restricted CMV-specific TCR beta clonotypes, which also provided the single most frequent clonotype in two of eight donors.

The receptor comes from a human donor in good health (CMV status not recorded). Some clones in this sample may be carry-over from other donors' samples. The rearrangement joined TRBV12-3 or TRBV12-4 to TRBJ1-5; TRBD1 agrees with 10 junctional bases. Sequences were obtained from PBMCs. CDR3 loop: CASTSGDRGFYSNQPQHF. The nucleotides are TGTGCCAGCACCAGTGGGGACAGGGGATTTTATAGCAATCAGCCCCAGCATTTT.